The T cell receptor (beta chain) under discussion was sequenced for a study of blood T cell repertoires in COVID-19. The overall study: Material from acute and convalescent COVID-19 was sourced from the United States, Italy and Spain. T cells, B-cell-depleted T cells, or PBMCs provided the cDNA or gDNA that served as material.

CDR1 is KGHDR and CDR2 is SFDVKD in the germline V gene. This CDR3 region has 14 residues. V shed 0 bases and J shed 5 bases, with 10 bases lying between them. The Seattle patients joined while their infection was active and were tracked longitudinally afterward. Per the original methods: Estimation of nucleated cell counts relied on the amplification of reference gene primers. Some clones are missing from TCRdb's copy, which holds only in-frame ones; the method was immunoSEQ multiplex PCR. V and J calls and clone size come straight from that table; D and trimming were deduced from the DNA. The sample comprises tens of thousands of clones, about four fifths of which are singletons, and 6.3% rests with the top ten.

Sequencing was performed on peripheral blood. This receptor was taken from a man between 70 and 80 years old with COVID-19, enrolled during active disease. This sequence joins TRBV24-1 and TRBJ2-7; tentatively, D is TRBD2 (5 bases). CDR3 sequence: CATSDLQARDEQYF. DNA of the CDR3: TGTGCCACCAGTGATTTGCAGGCGAGGGACGAGCAGTACTTC.